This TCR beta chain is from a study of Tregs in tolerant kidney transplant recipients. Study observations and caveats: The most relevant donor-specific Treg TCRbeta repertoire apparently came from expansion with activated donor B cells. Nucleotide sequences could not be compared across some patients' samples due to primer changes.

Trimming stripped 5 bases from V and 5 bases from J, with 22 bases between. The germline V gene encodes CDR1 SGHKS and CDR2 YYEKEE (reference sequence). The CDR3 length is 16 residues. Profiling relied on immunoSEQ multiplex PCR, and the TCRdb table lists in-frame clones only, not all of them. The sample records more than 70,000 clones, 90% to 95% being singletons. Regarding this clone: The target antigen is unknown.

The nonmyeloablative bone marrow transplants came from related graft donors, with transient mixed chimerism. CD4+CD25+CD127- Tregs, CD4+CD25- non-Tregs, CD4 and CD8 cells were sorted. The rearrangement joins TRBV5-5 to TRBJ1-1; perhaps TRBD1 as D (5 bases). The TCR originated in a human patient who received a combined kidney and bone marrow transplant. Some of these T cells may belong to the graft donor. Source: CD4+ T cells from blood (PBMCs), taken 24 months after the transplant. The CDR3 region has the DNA TGTGCCAGCAGACTGAGAAGGACGGAGGGGAGGACTGAAGCTTTCTTT. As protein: CASRLRRTEGRTEAFF.